This T cell receptor beta chain was sequenced for a study of T cells in Graves' hyperthyroidism and ophthalmopathy. Study at large: The blood sample was taken at first diagnosis, before treatment began.

Comments on this clonotype: The antigen remains undetermined.

Overall study results and limits: Within blood appeared most thyroid clonotypes that had expanded above 0.001.

Researchers took RNA transcripts and amplified the TCR beta CDR3 regions from them. First-round RT-PCR with HTBI primers amplified the TCR CDR3 region. TCRdb fed the multiplex PCR reads into MiXCR, producing one record per CDR3 protein. The sample has around 720,000 distinct CDR3 sequences; 35% are singletons. With a duration under 2 months, the hyperthyroidism was newly diagnosed in patients aged 18 to 65. Any patient presenting with uncontrolled infection, other autoimmune disease, pregnancy or lactation was left out. Sample: blood. The sequence derives from a middle-aged woman with Graves' hyperthyroidism.

CDR3 amino acids: CATSRGRTQETQYF. CDR3 sequence (DNA): TGTGCCACCAGCAGAGGACGGACCCAAGAGACCCAGTACTTC. The chain is built from TRBV15 and TRBJ2-5; D not resolved. Germline V CDR1 and CDR2: LNHNV, YYDKDF (reference sequence). The CDR3 sequence is 14 residues long. V dropped 1 base and J dropped 1 base, with 7 bases sitting between them.